The 29 T cell receptor beta chains reported below all come from one sample, sequenced in a study of blood T cell repertoires in COVID-19. Repertoires were generated with immunoSEQ multiplex PCR, while TCRdb's copy carries only in-frame clones and drops some. The sample consists of tens of thousands of clones, 88% of them appearing once. Input material: peripheral blood. All receptors derive from a human donor in a cohort sampled during active COVID-19.

This chain connects TRBV18 to TRBJ1-4; 9 positions match TRBD1. CDR3 length: 15 residues. CDR1 is KGHSH, CDR2 LQKENI, per germline. J gave up 7 bases and V 3 bases, and 6 bases lay outside the gene matches. This CDR3 is CASSPSGTGSEKLFF. CDR3 sequence (DNA): TGTGCCAGCTCACCGTCCGGGACAGGGAGTGAAAAACTGTTTTTT.

V and J are TRBV5-1 and TRBJ2-7; TRBD2 matches at 13 bases. The germline V gene encodes CDR1 SGHRS and CDR2 YFSETQ. This CDR3 is built from 16 residues. J gave up 3 bases and V 3 bases, and 6 bases lay outside the gene matches. CDR3 residues: CASSWGTSGIGYEQYF. CDR3 sequence (DNA): TGCGCCAGCAGCTGGGGGACTAGCGGGATTGGCTACGAGCAGTACTTC.

This clone was recorded once. This chain uses TRBV28 with TRBJ2-5; 7 bases line up with TRBD1. Germline lookup yields CDR1 MDHEN and CDR2 SYDVKM. This CDR3 comprises 16 residues. V dropped 8 bases and J dropped 1; count of bases not matched to a gene: 13. The CDR3 protein is CASHGWAGGSQETQYF. CDR3 coding DNA: TGTGCCAGCCATGGGTGGGCAGGGGGATCCCAAGAGACCCAGTACTTC.

This clone showed up just once. This chain connects TRBV3-1 (or the pseudogene TRBV3-2) to TRBJ2-1; D uncertain. V lost 0 bases to trimming and J lost 6 bases, with 9 bases between them. The CDR3 sequence is 14 residues long. Germline CDR1 LGHDT, CDR2 YNNKEL (reference sequence). The CDR3 DNA is TGTGCCAGCAGCCAAGATTCAGCAGGCAATGAGCAGTTCTTC. Amino acid sequence: CASSQDSAGNEQFF.

The chain uses TRBV29-1 and TRBJ2-7, with D unresolved. The CDR3 is 12 residues long. CDR1 SQVTM and CDR2 ANQGSEA come from the germline V gene. V was shortened by 4 bases and J by 0 bases, with 7 bases between the two germline ends. CDR3 residues: CSVGASSYEQYF. CDR3 sequence (DNA): TGCAGCGTTGGAGCGAGCTCCTACGAGCAGTACTTC.

The V gene is TRBV5-1, the J gene TRBJ2-7; maybe TRBD2 (6 bases). V was pared by 5 bases and J by 3 bases, with 9 bases between. CDR3 size: 12 residues. Per germline, CDR1 SGHRS and CDR2 YFSETQ. Written as DNA, the CDR3 is TGCGCCAGCAGTGAGGGAGGCTACGAGCAGTACTTC. Translating it yields CASSEGGYEQYF.

This chain links TRBV4-1 with TRBJ2-1; no definite D call. Trimming cost V 0 bases and J 5 bases, with 8 bases left between them. The CDR3 loop spans 14 amino acids. CDR1 and CDR2 (germline): MGHRA, YSYEKL. The CDR3 sequence: CASSQDSSNNEQFF. The CDR3 DNA sequence: TGCGCCAGCAGCCAAGACTCGAGCAACAATGAGCAGTTCTTC.

The chain combines TRBV19 with TRBJ2-7; 7 positions match TRBD1. In germline, CDR1 is LNHDA, CDR2 SQIVND (reference sequence). V was pared by 3 bases and J by 3 bases, with 8 bases of the junction left unmatched. The CDR3 is made up of 15 amino acids. CDR3 loop: CASSIGRGRLYEQYF. CDR3 nucleotide sequence: TGTGCCAGTAGTATTGGAAGGGGGCGTCTCTACGAGCAGTACTTC.

The chain links TRBV19 to TRBJ1-1; 8 bases fit TRBD1. Per the germline V gene, CDR1 is LNHDA and CDR2 is SQIVND (reference sequence). The CDR3 runs 16 residues. Trimming cost V 5 bases and J 0 bases; bases outside gene matches: 8. For the CDR3, the DNA is TGTGCCAGTAGTCCACAATACAGGGGGGTGAACACTGAAGCTTTCTTT. Encoded protein: CASSPQYRGVNTEAFF.

The V and J genes are TRBV5-6 and TRBJ2-5, with unresolved D. Germline loops: CDR1 SGHDT, CDR2 YYEEEE. Trimming removed 0 bases from V and 5 bases from J, with 11 bases in between. The CDR3 is made up of 14 amino acids. CDR3 loop: CASSLVAVTETQYF. CDR3 DNA sequence: TGTGCCAGCAGCTTGGTGGCAGTCACGGAGACCCAGTACTTC.

Regarding this clone: At one boundary the junction diverges from the germline segment, which might be a read error. The genes are TRBV7-9 and TRBJ2-1; the D is unclear. Germline V CDR1 and CDR2: SEHNR, FQNEAQ (reference sequence). The CDR3 runs to 11 residues. The CDR3 region has the DNA TGTGCCAGCAGCCCCTATAATGAGCAGTTCTTC. It translates to CASSPYNEQFF. Combining the CDR3 with reference TRBV7-9 and TRBJ2-1 gives the whole variable domain DTGVSQNPRHKITKRGQNVTFRCDPISEHNRLYWYRQTLGQGPEFLTYFQNEAQLEKSRLLSDRFSAERPKGSFSTLEIQRTEQGDSAMYLCASSPYNEQFFGPGTRLTVL.

This clone has more than one count but fewer than ten. The V and J genes are TRBV5-1 and TRBJ2-2; TRBD1 agrees at 8 bases. The junction had 5 bases not matched to a gene; V was cut back by 6 bases and J by 1 base. CDR3 size: 15 residues. Germline V gene data show CDR1 as SGHRS and CDR2 as YFSETQ. Here the CDR3 DNA reads TGCGCCAGCACTCAAGGGACAGGGAACACCGGGGAGCTGTTTTTT. This codes for CASTQGTGNTGELFF.

V usage is TRBV30 and J usage is TRBJ2-3, with 8 bases lining up with TRBD2. The CDR3 is 13 residues long. Germline V gene data show CDR1 as GTSNPN and CDR2 as SVGIG (reference sequence). CDR3 in DNA: TGTGGGGGGGCGGGAGGAGGCACAGATACGCAGTATTTT. It codes for CGGAGGGTDTQYF.

This rearrangement joins TRBV6-5 to TRBJ2-7, with 7 nucleotides matching TRBD1. The V gene end was trimmed by 4 bases and the J gene end by 3 bases; junction bases not matched to a gene: 6. Per the germline V gene, CDR1 is MNHEY and CDR2 is SVGAGI. The CDR3 has 14 amino acids. The CDR3 DNA sequence: TGTGCCAGCAGTTCTAGGGACAGCTACTACGAGCAGTACTTC. The encoded protein is CASSSRDSYYEQYF.

This rearrangement joins TRBV27 to TRBJ2-1; 10 nucleotides line up with TRBD1. CDR1 and CDR2 from the germline V gene are MNHEY and SMNVEV (reference sequence). This CDR3 comprises 13 residues. The V gene end was trimmed by 6 bases and the J gene end by 8 bases; junction bases not matched to a gene: 4. This chain's CDR3 is CASRTGGTDEQFF. The CDR3 region has the DNA TGTGCCAGCAGGACAGGGGGCACGGATGAGCAGTTCTTC.

This chain connects TRBV7-2 to TRBJ2-5; 9 nucleotides match TRBD2. V dropped 2 bases and J dropped 3; count of bases not matched to a gene: 4. The CDR3 has 15 amino acids. From germline, CDR1 is SGHTA and CDR2 FQGNSA. The CDR3 DNA reads as TGTGCCAGCAGCTTACCCCGCGGGGGGGAAGAGACCCAGTACTTC. Protein product: CASSLPRGGEETQYF.

V gene TRBV5-4 combines with J gene TRBJ2-7; possible D gene TRBD2, 5 bases. V dropped 6 bases and J dropped 6 bases, with 19 bases sitting between them. The CDR3 is made up of 14 amino acids. The germline V gene has CDR1 SGHNT and CDR2 YYREEE (reference sequence). CDR3 in DNA: TGTGCCAGCACCCCCTTGGGAGTTGGGAGCGAGCAGTACTTC. As protein: CASTPLGVGSEQYF.

The rearrangement joins TRBV5-1 to TRBJ2-7; TRBD2 might be the D (5 bases). The CDR3 extends over 14 amino acids. Per germline, CDR1 SGHRS and CDR2 YFSETQ. Trimming removed 1 base at V and 4 bases at J, with 12 bases between. The CDR3: CASSLSSLEYEQYF. The CDR3 DNA follows: TGCGCCAGCAGCTTGTCTAGCCTCGAATACGAGCAGTACTTC.

The chain carries TRBV12-3 or TRBV12-4 and TRBJ2-1, with 7 positions matching TRBD2. This CDR3 is 12 amino acids long. After removal of 5 bases from V and 13 bases from J, the junction contained 8 bases not matched to a gene. Here the CDR3 reads CASSHRGGEQFF. The DNA for the CDR3 is TGTGCCAGCAGTCACCGCGGGGGAGAACAGTTCTTC.

In this sample, this clone turned up once. The gene calls are TRBV11-2 and TRBJ2-1; D is undetermined. Trimming pared 1 base from V and 3 bases from J, leaving 7 bases between. The CDR3 consists of 14 residues. Per the germline V gene, CDR1 is SGHAT and CDR2 is FQNNGV. The CDR3 bases are TGTGCCAGCAGCTTAGCTTCTAGCTACAATGAGCAGTTCTTC. It specifies CASSLASSYNEQFF.

The chain carries TRBV5-1 and TRBJ1-1; the D gene is possibly TRBD1 (6 bases). The ends were cut back, 4 bases at V and 4 bases at J, with 11 bases in the middle. Germline CDR1 reads SGHRS; CDR2 reads YFSETQ. The CDR3 has 13 residues. The CDR3 loop is CASSIRGGTEAFF. In DNA, the CDR3 is TGCGCCAGCAGCATCAGGGGCGGCACTGAAGCTTTCTTT.

The V call is TRBV7-8, the J call TRBJ2-1; D gene unclear. Germline V CDR1 and CDR2: SGHVS, FQNEAQ. The CDR3 runs 16 residues. Trimming left V 4 bases short and J 10 bases short, with 23 bases between. For the CDR3, the DNA is TGTGCCAGCAGCTGGCTCAATACGTCCCCCCGCAAGGAGCAGTTCTTC. Its translation: CASSWLNTSPRKEQFF.

CDR3 in amino acids: CASSLGTRGGFGTEAFF. The CDR3 DNA is TGTGCCAGCAGCTTAGGTACCCGGGGGGGATTTGGCACTGAAGCTTTCTTT. The rearrangement uses TRBV7-9 and TRBJ1-1; D may be TRBD1 (5 bases). The ends were cut back, 1 base at V and 4 bases at J, with 19 bases in the middle. The CDR3 totals 17 residues. The germline V gene has CDR1 SEHNR and CDR2 FQNEAQ (reference sequence).

V and J are TRBV10-2 and TRBJ2-1; 10 bases fit TRBD2. The CDR3 extends over 19 amino acids. Germline assignment: CDR1 WSHSY and CDR2 SAAADI. The junction had 16 bases not matched to a gene; V was cut back by 6 bases and J by 2 bases. The chain's CDR3 is CASRGTSGRAGGPYNEQFF. The DNA for the CDR3 is TGCGCCAGCAGGGGAACCAGCGGGAGGGCCGGGGGCCCCTACAATGAGCAGTTCTTC.

CDR3: CARSLAGDTTTTNEKLFF. CDR3 nucleotides: TGTGCCAGAAGCTTGGCCGGCGACACGACCACAACTAATGAAAAACTGTTTTTT. The J gene is TRBJ1-4, the V gene TRBV5-3; D unresolved. TRBV5-3 is recorded as an ORF, its role being uncertain. There are 18 residues in the CDR3. Trimming removed 0 bases from V and 0 bases from J, with 15 bases in between.

The rearrangement joins TRBV12-3 or TRBV12-4 to TRBJ2-7; D possibly corresponds to TRBD1 (6 bases). This CDR3 region has 12 residues. Trimming left V 3 bases short and J 6 bases short, with 9 bases between. The CDR3 sequence is CASSLTGSEQYF. In nucleotides, the CDR3 is TGTGCCAGCAGTTTGACAGGTTCCGAGCAGTACTTC.

In its sample, this clone was seen a few times. The chain recombines TRBV4-1 with TRBJ1-1; 7 bases fit TRBD1. This CDR3 has 15 residues. V lost 1 base to trimming and J lost 5 bases; unmatched junction nucleotides: 7. In germline, CDR1 is MGHRA, CDR2 YSYEKL. The CDR3, as DNA: TGCGCCAGCAGCCAAGGGACAGGATTCGGGACTGAAGCTTTCTTT. Translation gives CASSQGTGFGTEAFF.

This chain links TRBV3-1 (or the pseudogene TRBV3-2) with TRBJ2-7; 7 nucleotides match TRBD2. J was trimmed by 7 bases and V by 3 bases; bases with no gene match: 9. Germline CDR1 reads LGHDT; CDR2 reads YNNKEL (reference sequence). The CDR3 is made up of 14 amino acids. The CDR3 here is CASSQLAGVGEQYF. CDR3 DNA sequence: TGTGCCAGCAGCCAGTTGGCGGGAGTGGGTGAGCAGTACTTC.

This chain uses TRBV5-5 with TRBJ2-5, with D unclear. V was pared by 1 base and J by 5 bases, with 6 bases between. This CDR3 spans 12 amino acids. The germline V gene has CDR1 SGHKS and CDR2 YYEKEE (reference sequence). The CDR3 DNA sequence: TGTGCCAGCAGCTTGCCTGCGGAGACCCAGTACTTC. It yields the protein CASSLPAETQYF.